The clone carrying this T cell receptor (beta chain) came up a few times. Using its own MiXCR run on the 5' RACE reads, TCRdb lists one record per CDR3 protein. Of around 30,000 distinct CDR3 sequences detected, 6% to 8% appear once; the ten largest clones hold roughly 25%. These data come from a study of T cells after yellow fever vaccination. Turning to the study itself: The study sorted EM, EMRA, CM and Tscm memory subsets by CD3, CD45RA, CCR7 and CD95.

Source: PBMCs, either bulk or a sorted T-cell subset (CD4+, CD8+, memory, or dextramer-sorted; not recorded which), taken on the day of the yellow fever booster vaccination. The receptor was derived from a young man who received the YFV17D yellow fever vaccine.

DNA for the CDR3: TGTGCCAGCAGCTTGGGACAGGGGGTTTTTGGAGGCTACACCTTC. Amino acid sequence: CASSLGQGVFGGYTF. The rearrangement joins TRBV6-5 to TRBJ1-2, with 11 bases fitting TRBD1. The junction had 11 bases not matched to a gene; V was cut back by 6 bases and J by 8 bases. The CDR3 length is 15 residues. Germline V lookup: CDR1 MNHEY, CDR2 SVGAGI.